This is a list of T cell receptor beta chains from one sample in a study of cytomegalovirus exposure and HLA in healthy donors. Generated by immunoSEQ multiplex PCR, the TCRdb table keeps only in-frame clones and is missing some. The sample includes under 110,000 clones, 75% of them seen just once. The sequenced material came from PBMCs. These TCRs come from a man in his forties or fifties in good health and CMV-seronegative. Both conserved end residues are part of each CDR3. A D gene is named only where the DNA matches it firmly. Some rows mark clone size as missing; the rest say once, few, many or name a class of expanded clone.

V gene	clone size	D gene	J gene	CDR3 protein	CDR3 DNA
TRBV5-1	-	-	TRBJ1-2	CASSPDLGGYGYTF	TGCGCCAGCAGCCCCGATCTGGGGGGGTATGGCTACACCTTC
TRBV7-2	-	TRBD2	TRBJ2-7	CASSLRTGGRNEQYF	TGTGCCAGCAGCTTAAGGACGGGGGGGCGGAACGAGCAGTACTTC
TRBV25-1	-	TRBD1	TRBJ2-5	CASSGTGGKETQYF	TGTGCCAGCAGTGGGACAGGGGGTAAAGAGACCCAGTACTTC
TRBV14	-	-	TRBJ1-6	CASSQDEWSRGFSPLHF	TGTGCCAGCAGCCAAGATGAATGGAGTCGGGGTTTTTCACCCCTCCACTTT
TRBV11-2	-	-	TRBJ2-5	CASSLRTPQETQYF	TGTGCCAGCAGCTTAAGGACACCCCAAGAGACCCAGTACTTC
TRBV19	-	-	TRBJ2-4	CASATLRGDIQYF	TGTGCCAGTGCCACCCTCAGGGGTGACATTCAGTACTTC
TRBV11-3	-	TRBD1	TRBJ2-1	CASSTGQGGYNEQFF	TGTGCCAGCAGCACGGGACAGGGGGGCTACAATGAGCAGTTCTTC
TRBV15	-	-	TRBJ1-1	CATRKGANTEAFF	TGTGCCACCAGAAAAGGGGCGAACACTGAAGCTTTCTTT
TRBV7-9	-	-	TRBJ2-1	CASREGAYDEQFF	TGTGCCAGCAGAGAGGGCGCGTACGATGAGCAGTTCTTC
TRBV7-9	-	TRBD2	TRBJ2-3	CASSLGLAGSSTDTQYF	TGTGCCAGCAGCTTGGGACTAGCGGGGAGTAGCACAGATACGCAGTATTTT
TRBV18	-	TRBD1	TRBJ2-7	CASSPPRGGEVSYEQYF	TGTGCCAGCTCACCGCCCCGAGGGGGCGAAGTTTCCTACGAGCAGTACTTC
TRBV5-1	-	TRBD2	TRBJ2-3	CASSLYGGAGDTQYF	TGCGCCAGCAGCTTGTACGGGGGGGCCGGCGATACGCAGTATTTT
TRBV10-3	-	TRBD1	TRBJ1-2	CAISKGDRDYGYTF	TGTGCCATCAGTAAAGGGGACAGGGACTATGGCTACACCTTC
TRBV7-6	-	TRBD1	TRBJ2-1	CASSLGGGSSYNGQFF	TGTGCCAGCAGCTTAGGAGGGGGCAGCTCCTACAATGGGCAGTTCTTC
TRBV18	-	TRBD2	TRBJ2-5	CASSPSSGGIQETQYF	TGTGCCAGCTCACCCTCTAGCGGGGGCATCCAAGAGACCCAGTACTTC
TRBV5-6	-	-	TRBJ2-7	CASSLAAGALSYEQYF	TGTGCCAGCAGCTTGGCCGCGGGGGCCCTCTCCTACGAGCAGTACTTC
TRBV7-5	-	-	TRBJ2-7	CVRRPYCIINEQYF	TGTGTCAGAAGACCCTATTGTATCATAAACGAGCAGTACTTC
TRBV5-5	-	-	TRBJ1-5	CASSLVGLGTGNQPQHF	TGTGCCAGCAGCTTGGTCGGGCTGGGCACGGGAAATCAGCCCCAGCATTTT
TRBV27	-	-	TRBJ2-5	CASSLQEGIQETQYF	TGTGCCAGCAGTTTACAGGAGGGGATCCAAGAGACCCAGTACTTC
TRBV28	-	TRBD1	TRBJ1-2	CASSPPGTVYGYTF	TGTGCCAGCAGTCCTCCTGGGACAGTATATGGCTACACCTTC
TRBV11-1	few	TRBD1	TRBJ1-1	CASSSTGTGVEAFF	TGTGCCAGCAGCTCTACCGGGACAGGGGTGGAAGCTTTCTTT
TRBV18	-	TRBD1	TRBJ2-4	CASSPGQGVKNIQYF	TGTGCCAGCTCACCGGGACAGGGGGTCAAAAACATTCAGTACTTC
TRBV5-1	-	TRBD1	TRBJ2-7	CASSLEGGGFDEQYF	TGCGCCAGCAGCTTGGAAGGGGGCGGCTTCGACGAGCAGTACTTC
TRBV9	-	TRBD2	TRBJ2-3	CASSVGGTMDTQYF	TGTGCCAGCAGCGTAGGGGGGACTATGGATACGCAGTATTTT
TRBV12-5	-	TRBD2	TRBJ2-1	CASGLVVLAAYNEQFF	TGTGCTAGTGGTTTGGTAGTACTAGCGGCATACAATGAGCAGTTCTTC
TRBV19	-	-	TRBJ1-6	CASSPNRDSPLHF	TGTGCCAGTAGTCCGAACAGGGATTCACCCCTCCACTTT
TRBV9	-	-	TRBJ1-3	CASSLSKGGVSGNTIYF	TGTGCCAGCAGCCTAAGCAAAGGCGGGGTCTCTGGAAACACCATATATTTT
TRBV4-1	once	-	TRBJ2-7	CASSRGYGTYEQYF	TGCGCCAGCAGCCGCGGTTACGGTACCTACGAGCAGTACTTC
TRBV7-8	few	TRBD1	TRBJ1-3	CASSHWTGRSAGNTIYF	TGTGCCAGCAGCCATTGGACAGGGAGGAGTGCTGGAAACACCATATATTTT
TRBV7-9	-	TRBD2	TRBJ2-1	CASSYTLAGNANEQFF	TGTGCCAGCAGCTATACACTAGCGGGGAACGCTAATGAGCAGTTCTTC
TRBV5-1	-	TRBD1	TRBJ2-3	CASSFSGTGWDTQYF	TGCGCCAGCAGCTTTTCCGGGACAGGGTGGGATACGCAGTATTTT
TRBV5-1	-	-	TRBJ2-3	CASSLEMYTDTQYF	TGCGCCAGCAGCTTGGAAATGTACACAGATACGCAGTATTTT
TRBV19	-	-	TRBJ1-6	CASSIGPRGSPLHF	TGTGCCAGTAGTATAGGGCCCAGGGGCTCACCCCTCCACTTT
TRBV7-2	few	TRBD2	TRBJ2-2	CASSAGLAIGELFF	TGTGCCAGCAGCGCGGGACTAGCTATCGGGGAGCTGTTTTTT
TRBV18	-	-	TRBJ1-1	CASSSYGGAEAFF	TGTGCCAGCTCATCATACGGTGGAGCTGAAGCTTTCTTT
TRBV6-6	-	-	TRBJ1-2	CASSYKGDGGYTF	TGTGCCAGCAGTTACAAGGGGGACGGTGGCTACACCTTC
TRBV6-5	-	-	TRBJ1-2	CASSYSSGGYTF	TGTGCCAGCAGTTACTCGAGCGGGGGCTACACCTTC
TRBV5-1	-	TRBD2	TRBJ2-2	CASSLSGGGTGELFF	TGCGCCAGCAGCCTCAGCGGGGGTGGGACCGGGGAGCTGTTTTTT
TRBV10-2	-	TRBD1	TRBJ1-5	CASRGDRANQPQHF	TGCGCCAGCAGGGGAGACAGGGCAAATCAGCCCCAGCATTTT
TRBV27	-	-	TRBJ2-3	CASSLLGGPTDTQYF	TGTGCCAGCAGCCTCTTGGGAGGCCCCACAGATACGCAGTATTTT
TRBV6-1	-	TRBD1	TRBJ2-2	CASNRGPGELFF	TGTGCCAGCAACAGGGGACCCGGGGAGCTGTTTTTT
TRBV19	-	TRBD1	TRBJ1-6	CASSIGTGGGSPLHF	TGTGCCAGTAGTATAGGGACAGGGGGCGGATCACCCCTCCACTTT
TRBV6-1	few	TRBD2	TRBJ2-3	CATSRTSGGGDTQYF	TGTGCCACTTCCAGGACTAGCGGGGGTGGGGATACGCAGTATTTT
TRBV7-9	-	TRBD1	TRBJ1-5	CASSLEFGQGGGQPQHF	TGTGCCAGCAGCTTAGAATTCGGACAGGGGGGGGGTCAGCCCCAGCATTTT
TRBV4-2	-	-	TRBJ2-7	CASSQAAGVEYEQYF	TGTGCCAGCAGCCAAGCAGCCGGGGTGGAATACGAGCAGTACTTC
TRBV5-4	-	TRBD2	TRBJ2-5	CASSLDFSGGLETQYF	TGTGCCAGCAGCTTAGATTTTAGCGGGGGGCTAGAGACCCAGTACTTC
TRBV7-2	-	-	TRBJ2-3	CASSIPSNTDTQYF	TGTGCCAGCAGCATCCCCAGTAACACAGATACGCAGTATTTT
TRBV7-2	-	TRBD2	TRBJ2-3	CANSLSGTSYTDTQYF	TGTGCCAACAGCTTATCCGGGACTAGTTACACAGATACGCAGTATTTT
TRBV7-7	-	-	TRBJ2-5	CASSAGGETQYF	TGTGCCAGCAGCGCAGGGGGGGAGACCCAGTACTTC
TRBV7-9	-	-	TRBJ1-1	CASSFSGNTEAFF	TGTGCCAGCAGCTTTTCAGGGAACACTGAAGCTTTCTTT